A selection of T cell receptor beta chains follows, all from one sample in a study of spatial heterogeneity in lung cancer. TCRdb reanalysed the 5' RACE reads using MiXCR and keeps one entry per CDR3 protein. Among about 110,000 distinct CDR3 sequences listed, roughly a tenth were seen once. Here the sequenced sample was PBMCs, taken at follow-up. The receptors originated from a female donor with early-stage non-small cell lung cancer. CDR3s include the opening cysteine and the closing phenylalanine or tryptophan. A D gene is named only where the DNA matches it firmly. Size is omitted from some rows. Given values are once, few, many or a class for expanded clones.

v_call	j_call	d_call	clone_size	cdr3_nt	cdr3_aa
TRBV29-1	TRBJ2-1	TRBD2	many	TGCAGCGTTGAAGTAAATGGACTAGCGGGAGAAAGCGCCTACAATGAGCAGTTCTTC	CSVEVNGLAGESAYNEQFF
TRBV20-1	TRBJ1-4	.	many	TGCAGTGCAGGCCAACAGTATGAAAAACTGTTTTTT	CSAGQQYEKLFF
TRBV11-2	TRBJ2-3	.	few	TGTGCCAGCAGCCCCGGGACCCCACGACTCACAGATACGCAGTATTTT	CASSPGTPRLTDTQYF
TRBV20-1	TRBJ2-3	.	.	TGCAGTGCTAGAGGGGGGACAGATACGCAGTATTTT	CSARGGTDTQYF
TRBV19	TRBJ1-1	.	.	TGTGCCAGTAGCATGCAGGGACCGAACACTGAAGCTTTCTTT	CASSMQGPNTEAFF
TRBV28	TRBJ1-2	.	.	TGTGCCACTAGAGGGGGGATCAACTATGGCTACACCTTC	CATRGGINYGYTF
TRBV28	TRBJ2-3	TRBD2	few	TGTGCCAGCAGTTCCCCAGGTGCGGGGGTGGGAGATACGCAGTATTTT	CASSSPGAGVGDTQYF
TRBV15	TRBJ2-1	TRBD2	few	TGTGCCACCAGCAGCTGGACTAGCGGGAGTAGGTATGAGCAGTTCTTC	CATSSWTSGSRYEQFF
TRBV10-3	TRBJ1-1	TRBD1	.	TGTGCCATCAGTGAAAGGACAGGAGGAACTGAAGCTTTCTTT	CAISERTGGTEAFF
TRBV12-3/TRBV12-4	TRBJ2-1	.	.	TGTGCCAGCCGAAGACAGGAGAGCTCCTACAATGAGCAGTTCTTC	CASRRQESSYNEQFF
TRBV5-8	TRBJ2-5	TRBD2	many	TGTGCCAGCAGCTTGGTGGGGGGGCAAGAGACCCAGTACTTC	CASSLVGGQETQYF
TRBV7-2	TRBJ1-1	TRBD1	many	TGTGCCAGCAGCTTGGCCGCACAGGGGGCAAAAGGTCCCGCTTTCTTT	CASSLAAQGAKGPAFF
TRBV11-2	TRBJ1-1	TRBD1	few	TGTGCCAGCAGCTACCCAGACAGGGAAACTGAAGCTTTCTTT	CASSYPDRETEAFF
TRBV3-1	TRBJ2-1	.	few	TGTGCCAGCAGCGCAGGGAGAGCCTGGGCCAATGAGCAGTTCTTC	CASSAGRAWANEQFF
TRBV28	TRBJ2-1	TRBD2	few	TGTGCCAGCAGTTCGACTAGCGGGAGGGCCATACATGAGCAGTTCTTC	CASSSTSGRAIHEQFF
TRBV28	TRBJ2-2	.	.	TGTGCCAGCAGTTTAATCCCTCCAAAGGGGGAGCTGTTTTTT	CASSLIPPKGELFF